This T cell receptor (beta chain) was sequenced during a study of T cells after yellow fever vaccination. Turning to the study itself: Each low-cell-number fraction was prepared by means of SMART-Seq v4 Ultra Low Input.

The TCR cDNA carried a universal primer site and UMIs from 5'RACE template switching. One entry per CDR3 protein, called by TCRdb with MiXCR from the 5' RACE reads. The data contain 350,000 to 450,000 distinct CDR3 sequences, around 20% of them singletons. Overall study findings and caveats: The booster response re-showed most primary clones: around 97% CD4, approximately 86% CD8. The secondary response was weaker but peaked faster, day 5 versus 15.

With respect to this clonotype: Its antigen is undetermined.

Germline V gene lookup returns CDR1 MNHNS and CDR2 SASEGT. The length of the CDR3 is 14 residues. The V and J ends lost 8 bases and 5 bases, in that order; junction bases with no gene match: 4. The receptor's source is a man aged 18-30 years who received the YFV17D yellow fever vaccine. This chain uses TRBV6-1 with TRBJ2-2; 11 positions agree with TRBD1. The source material was PBMCs, sampled before the yellow fever booster vaccination. The CDR3 sequence: CASSRDRGTGELFF. The CDR3, as DNA: TGTGCCAGCTCCCGGGACAGGGGGACCGGGGAGCTGTTTTTT.